This TCR beta chain was sequenced for a study of beta chain features in type 1 diabetes. The V gene's germline CDR1 is LGHNA and CDR2 YSLEER. CDR3 length equals 15 residues. Trimming cost V 0 bases and J 5 bases, with 11 bases left between them. Sequenced material consisted of expressed TCRB transcripts (all of the isolated RNA was reverse transcribed). The repertoire was sequenced with immunoSEQ multiplex PCR; TCRdb's copy has only in-frame clones and lacks some. There are under 400,000 clones in the sample; about 12% occur only once, and roughly 0.017% lies in the top ten. The sequenced sample was naive CD4+ T cells from blood. The chain carries TRBV4-3 and TRBJ1-3; D may be TRBD1 (6 bases). The clonotype originates from a young man in good health. CDR3 amino acids: CASSQDYTGRNTIYF. CDR3 nucleotide sequence: TGCGCCAGCAGCCAAGATTACACAGGGCGAAACACCATATATTTT.